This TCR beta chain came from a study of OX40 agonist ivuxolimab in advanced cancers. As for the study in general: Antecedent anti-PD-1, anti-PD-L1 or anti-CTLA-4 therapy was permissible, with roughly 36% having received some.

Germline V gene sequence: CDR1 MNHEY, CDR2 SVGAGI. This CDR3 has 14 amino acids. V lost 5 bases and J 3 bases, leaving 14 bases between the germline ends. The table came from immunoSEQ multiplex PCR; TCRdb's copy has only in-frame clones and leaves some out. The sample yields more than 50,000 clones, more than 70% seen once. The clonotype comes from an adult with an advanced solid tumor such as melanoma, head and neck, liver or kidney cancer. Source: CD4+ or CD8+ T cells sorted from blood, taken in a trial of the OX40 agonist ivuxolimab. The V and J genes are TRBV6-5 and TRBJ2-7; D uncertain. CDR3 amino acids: CASSPPRPSYEQYF. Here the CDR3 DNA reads TGTGCCAGCAGTCCCCCCCGACCGAGCTACGAGCAGTACTTC.